The 4 T cell receptor beta chains given below trace back to one sample, sequenced in a study of post-analysis software for immune sequencing data. Study-level results: Elevated frequency relative to controls characterized 4 or 5 TRBV segments in patients, TRBV5-6, TRBV5-1 and TRBV20-1 among them.

For these TCRs, the target antigens are not known. The TCR beta cDNA libraries contained unique molecular identifiers. TCRdb ran MiXCR on the PCR reads and lists one entry per CDR3 protein. The sample gives 750,000 to 950,000 distinct CDR3 sequences, 53% of which show up once; 4.6% is in the top ten. Sequenced sample: blood. The receptors derive from a girl aged 10 to 17 with multiple sclerosis.

About this clonotype itself: With a much larger clone just one base away, this may be a read error. The chain couples TRBV7-2 to TRBJ2-3, with TRBD2 matching over 8 bases. J was trimmed by 1 base and V by 5 bases; bases with no gene match: 5. The CDR3 covers 15 residues. Germline CDR1 is SGHTA and CDR2 is FQGNSA. The CDR3 coding sequence is TGTGCCAGCAGCCCCGAGACTAGCGGCACAGATACGCAGTATTTT. Translating it yields CASSPETSGTDTQYF. Full variable domain (remainder filled in from reference TRBV7-2 and TRBJ2-3): GAGVSQSPSNKVTEKGKDVELRCDPISGHTALYWYRQSLGQGLEFLIYFQGNSAPDKSGLPSDRFSAERTGGSVSTLTIQRTQQEDSAVYLCASSPETSGTDTQYFGPGTRLTVL.

The chain uses TRBV4-1 and TRBJ2-7, with no clear D. Germline-derived CDR1 and CDR2 are MGHRA and YSYEKL. Trimming removed 1 base from V and 3 bases from J, with 7 bases in between. The CDR3 is 13 residues long. The CDR3 nucleotides are TGCGCCAGCAGCCAAGGAGCCTTCTACGAGCAGTACTTC. The encoded protein is CASSQGAFYEQYF.

This clonotype has just a few counts. The CDR3 region has the DNA TGCAGTGCTAGCCCGACAGATACGCAGTATTTT. Its translation is CSASPTDTQYF. The genes are TRBV20-1 and TRBJ2-3; no clear D gene. Germline V gene sequence: CDR1 DFQATT, CDR2 SNEGSKA (reference sequence). The V end lost 3 bases, the J end lost 3 bases, and 4 bases lay between the germline ends. The CDR3 runs to 11 residues.

The gene calls are TRBV28 and TRBJ1-2; 9 positions agree with TRBD1. The CDR3 totals 12 residues. J gave up 6 bases and V 5 bases, and 1 base lay outside the gene matches. Germline V gives CDR1 MDHEN, CDR2 SYDVKM. The CDR3 spells CASSGQGNGYTF. In nucleotides, the CDR3 is TGTGCCAGCAGTGGACAGGGGAATGGCTACACCTTC.